This passage covers 27 T cell receptor beta chains from one sample sequenced in a study of T cells after posttransplantation cyclophosphamide. Treatment was busulfan-fludarabine conditioning, a marrow graft, and cyclophosphamide on days +3 and +4. Clones were sequenced by immunoSEQ multiplex PCR, and TCRdb holds only the in-frame ones, with some missing. This sample comprises around 26,000 clones, none seen once only. This specimen was PBMCs, taken after allogeneic stem cell transplant with posttransplant cyclophosphamide. The receptors were sampled from a young adult male patient who received an allogeneic stem cell transplant from a related donor, was CMV-positive, and had no GVHD. A subset of T cells may come from the graft donor.

This clone was found many times. V and J are TRBV6-1 and TRBJ1-5, with TRBD1 matching 9 bases. The CDR3 is made up of 15 amino acids. Trimming at V came to 1 base and at J to 7 bases, leaving 5 bases not matched to a gene. The germline V gene encodes CDR1 MNHNS and CDR2 SASEGT. CDR3 in DNA: TGTGCCAGCAGTGAAGAGGGACAGGGAGGCCAGCCCCAGCATTTT. It translates to CASSEEGQGGQPQHF.

This clone was recorded at least ten times. The rearrangement joins TRBV5-1 to TRBJ2-2; no definite D call. The ends were cut back, 3 bases at V and 8 bases at J, with 14 bases in the middle. CDR1 and CDR2 (germline): SGHRS, YFSETQ. The CDR3 has 14 amino acids. The CDR3 nucleotides read TGCGCCAGCAGCTCCTGGGCAAGTTCTGGGGAGCTGTTTTTT. Its translation: CASSSWASSGELFF. Full variable domain (missing parts from reference TRBV5-1 and TRBJ2-2): KAGVTQTPRYLIKTRGQQVTLSCSPISGHRSVSWYQQTPGQGLQFLFEYFSETQRNKGNFPGRFSGRQFSNSRSEMNVSTLELGDSALYLCASSSWASSGELFFGEGSRLTVL.

This clone was detected only a few times. This chain connects TRBV19 to TRBJ2-5; D possibly corresponds to TRBD1 (5 bases). The end of the DNA is better explained by TRBJ2-7, so the J call may be wrong. The CDR3 has 14 amino acids. Germline V gene sequence: CDR1 LNHDA, CDR2 SQIVND (reference sequence). DNA for the CDR3: TGTGCCAGTAGTATTCGCCAGGGCATTTACGAGCAGTACTTC. This gives the protein CASSIRQGIYEQYF.

This clone was counted ten times or more. The chain links TRBV29-1 to TRBJ1-2; D remains ambiguous. The germline gives CDR1 SQVTM, CDR2 ANQGSEA. CDR3 length equals 13 residues. V lost 3 bases to trimming and J lost 7 bases, with 15 bases between them. The CDR3 sequence: CSVDEAGMGGYTF. The CDR3 DNA sequence: TGCAGCGTTGATGAGGCGGGGATGGGTGGCTACACCTTC.

This clone was detected many times. This chain joins TRBV7-3 and TRBJ2-1; TRBD2 agrees at 12 bases. Germline V gene data show CDR1 as SGHTA and CDR2 as FQGTGA. Trimming at V came to 2 bases and at J to 5 bases, leaving 10 bases not matched to a gene. This CDR3 spans 18 amino acids. The CDR3 region has the DNA TGTGCCAGCAGCTTACTAGCGGGAGGGCCTTTTCGTGACAATGAGCAGTTCTTC. It encodes CASSLLAGGPFRDNEQFF.

This clone was observed at least ten times. This chain connects TRBV5-6 to TRBJ2-3; D is uncertain. V lost 2 bases and J lost 1, with 8 bases in between. Germline CDR1 and CDR2: SGHDT and YYEEEE. This CDR3 has 14 amino acids. CDR3 amino acids: CASSFPRGTDTQYF. DNA of the CDR3: TGTGCCAGCAGCTTTCCCCGGGGCACAGATACGCAGTATTTT.

This clone was seen at least ten times. This chain uses TRBV6-4 with TRBJ2-7, with D perhaps TRBD1 (7 bases). CDR1 and CDR2 (germline): MRHNA, SNTAGT. This CDR3 contains 17 residues. V lost 2 bases and J lost 3, with 20 bases in between. CDR3 bases: TGTGCCAGCAGTGACGACCCGGCGGGGACAGCTAGCTACGAGCAGTACTTC. Its protein product is CASSDDPAGTASYEQYF.

This clone was observed at least ten times. The V and J genes are TRBV5-1 and TRBJ2-3; D ambiguous. Germline loops: CDR1 SGHRS, CDR2 YFSETQ. V lost 2 bases, J lost 0 bases, and 13 bases lay in between. This CDR3 contains 16 residues. The CDR3 region has the DNA TGCGCCAGCAGCTTTTTAGTCGGGTCTAGCACAGATACGCAGTATTTT. Its protein is CASSFLVGSSTDTQYF.

This clone has at least ten counts. This sequence joins TRBV14 and TRBJ1-4; D uncertain. Trimming removed 3 bases from V and 0 bases from J, with 14 bases in between. CDR1 is SGHDN, CDR2 FVKESK, per germline. The CDR3 loop spans 17 amino acids. The CDR3 is CASSHPGRTATNEKLFF. The CDR3 nucleotides are TGTGCCAGCAGCCACCCCGGACGGACTGCAACTAATGAAAAACTGTTTTTT.

This clone was seen ten or more times. CDR3 in DNA: TGTGCCAGCCTTGACAGGGATACCTATAATTCACCCCTCCACTTT. Amino acid sequence: CASLDRDTYNSPLHF. The gene calls are TRBV28 and TRBJ1-6; TRBD1 matches 7 bases. Germline CDR1 is MDHEN and CDR2 is SYDVKM. The ends lost 8 bases at V and 2 bases at J; junction bases unmatched: 6. This CDR3 comprises 15 residues.

This clone showed up many times. The chain recombines TRBV4-1 with TRBJ1-5, with D perhaps TRBD1 (6 bases). Per germline, CDR1 MGHRA and CDR2 YSYEKL. V lost 1 base, J lost 2 bases, and 15 bases lay in between. This CDR3 comprises 17 residues. As DNA, the CDR3 is TGCGCCAGCAGCCAAGGCACAGGGCGGAAGGGCAATCAGCCCCAGCATTTT. It is translated as CASSQGTGRKGNQPQHF.

This clone was recorded at least ten times. The genes are TRBV6-5 and TRBJ1-2, with no clear D. Germline loops: CDR1 MNHEY, CDR2 SVGAGI. V was cut by 0 bases and J by 2 bases, with 7 bases left in between. This CDR3 is 14 amino acids long. CDR3 sequence reads: CASSYSHGNYGYTF. The CDR3 DNA is TGTGCCAGCAGTTACTCGCACGGGAACTATGGCTACACCTTC.

This clone occurred many times. This rearrangement joins TRBV5-4 to TRBJ2-2; possibly TRBD2 for D (6 bases). CDR3 size: 15 residues. Germline assignment: CDR1 SGHNT and CDR2 YYREEE (reference sequence). With 6 bases removed from V and 1 base from J, the gap between germline ends came to 13 bases. As DNA, the CDR3 is TGTGCCAGCACCCCTAGCGACCAGAACACCGGGGAGCTGTTTTTT. Translation gives CASTPSDQNTGELFF. The full variable domain, with the rest looked up from reference TRBV5-4 and TRBJ2-2, is ETGVTQSPTHLIKTRGQQVTLRCSSQSGHNTVSWYQQALGQGPQFIFQYYREEENGRGNFPPRFSGLQFPNYSSELNVNALELDDSALYLCASTPSDQNTGELFFGEGSRLTVL.

Many counts were recorded for this clone. The chain couples TRBV7-8 to TRBJ2-7; 9 nucleotides agree with TRBD1. Germline V lookup: CDR1 SGHVS, CDR2 FQNEAQ. The CDR3 is made up of 13 amino acids. V dropped 5 bases and J dropped 5; count of bases not matched to a gene: 4. The CDR3: CASSRDRGNEQYF. The CDR3 DNA follows: TGTGCCAGCAGCCGTGACAGGGGGAACGAGCAGTACTTC.

This clone was recorded a few times. This sequence joins TRBV9 and TRBJ1-6, with D uncertain. Germline assignment: CDR1 SGDLS and CDR2 YYNGEE. The germline V and J ends were trimmed by 0 bases and 8 bases, with 3 bases remaining between them. The CDR3 covers 12 residues. DNA of the CDR3: TGTGCCAGCAGCGTAGCCGATTCACCCCTCCACTTT. Encoded protein: CASSVADSPLHF.

By share, this clone ranks as medium-sized. The CDR3 region is CASSINPGATEAFF. The DNA for the CDR3 is TGTGCCAGTAGTATAAATCCAGGGGCAACTGAAGCTTTCTTT. The chain has TRBV19 and TRBJ1-1; D possibly corresponds to TRBD1 (6 bases). V lost 2 bases to trimming and J lost 5 bases, with 12 bases between them. The length of the CDR3 is 14 residues. Per germline, CDR1 LNHDA and CDR2 SQIVND (reference sequence).

Ten or more counts support this clone. At one end the junction does not follow the germline gene, possibly because of a read error. For the CDR3, the DNA is TGTGCCAGCAGGCGGGAGGCCGGGTACACTGAGCAGTTCTTC. It yields the protein CASRREAGYTEQFF. V and J are TRBV27 and TRBJ2-1; 8 bases map to TRBD2. The length of the CDR3 is 14 residues. Germline loops: CDR1 MNHEY, CDR2 SMNVEV (reference sequence).

This clone was seen many times. The chain recombines TRBV6-5 with TRBJ1-6; D unclear. Germline values: CDR1 MNHEY, CDR2 SVGAGI. V was shortened by 2 bases and J by 3 bases, with 5 bases between the two germline ends. CDR3 size: 14 residues. The CDR3 spells CASSYRLYNSPLHF. CDR3 DNA: TGTGCCAGCAGTTACAGACTCTATAATTCACCCCTCCACTTT.

This clone has ten or more counts. V gene TRBV5-4 combines with J gene TRBJ2-4, with D tentatively TRBD2 (5 bases). Germline CDR1 and CDR2: SGHNT and YYREEE (reference sequence). The CDR3 extends over 16 amino acids. The V gene lost 3 bases and the J gene lost 1 base, with 14 bases spanning the gap. The chain's CDR3 is CASSSDAGRAKNIQYF. Written as DNA, the CDR3 is TGTGCCAGCAGCTCAGATGCGGGCAGGGCCAAAAACATTCAGTACTTC.

In its sample, this clone was seen a few times. This rearrangement joins TRBV23-1 to TRBJ1-5; TRBD1 matches 8 bases. TRBV23-1 is reported as an ORF; its role is uncertain. The CDR3 extends over 17 amino acids. Germline trimming cut 3 bases from V and 5 bases from J; bases unmatched to any gene: 12. The CDR3 reads CASSHMDRVTGYQPQHF. For the CDR3, the DNA is TGCGCCAGCAGTCATATGGACAGGGTGACTGGCTATCAGCCCCAGCATTTT.

This clone was observed many times. The chain joins TRBV7-2 to TRBJ1-4; no reliable D call. This CDR3 is built from 16 residues. Germline-derived CDR1 and CDR2 are SGHTA and FQGNSA. Trimming removed 2 bases at V and 1 base at J, with 11 bases between. The CDR3 sequence is CASSLNWRETNEKLFF. The CDR3 DNA sequence: TGTGCCAGCAGCTTAAATTGGAGGGAAACTAATGAAAAACTGTTTTTT.

This clone showed up just a few times. The V gene is TRBV28, the J gene TRBJ1-3, with a tentative D call TRBD1 (5 bases). V lost 2 bases, J lost 0 bases, and 17 bases lay in between. The CDR3 consists of 18 residues. CDR1 is MDHEN and CDR2 is SYDVKM in the germline V gene. The CDR3: CASSLLDFTGGSGNTIYF. DNA for the CDR3: TGTGCCAGCAGTTTACTCGACTTTACGGGGGGCTCTGGAAACACCATATATTTT.

This clone was seen many times. The rearrangement joins TRBV28 to TRBJ1-3, with D maybe TRBD1 (5 bases). V lost 1 base and J 7 bases, leaving 11 bases between the germline ends. From germline, CDR1 is MDHEN and CDR2 SYDVKM. The CDR3 has 14 amino acids. The CDR3 sequence is CASSLSGARNTIYF. The CDR3 bases are TGTGCCAGCAGTTTATCTGGGGCTCGCAACACCATATATTTT.

This clone was seen ten or more times. J is TRBJ2-2 and V is TRBV6-5, with a tentative D call TRBD2 (6 bases). Germline lookup yields CDR1 MNHEY and CDR2 SVGAGI. The V gene lost 0 bases and the J gene lost 5 bases, with 13 bases spanning the gap. This CDR3 comprises 16 residues. In DNA form, the CDR3 reads TGTGCCAGCAGTTACTCCGGGACTCCCGGAACCGGGGAGCTGTTTTTT. Its protein is CASSYSGTPGTGELFF.

This clone was seen many times. The chain joins TRBV7-9 to TRBJ2-3; no reliable D call. The V and J ends lost 5 bases and 1 base respectively, with 4 bases between them. The CDR3 is 12 residues long. The germline gives CDR1 SEHNR, CDR2 FQNEAQ (reference sequence). Here the CDR3 reads CASSPGTDTQYF. The CDR3 DNA follows: TGTGCCAGCAGCCCAGGCACAGATACGCAGTATTTT. Variable domain in full (rest from reference TRBV7-9 and TRBJ2-3): DTGVSQNPRHKITKRGQNVTFRCDPISEHNRLYWYRQTLGQGPEFLTYFQNEAQLEKSRLLSDRFSAERPKGSFSTLEIQRTEQGDSAMYLCASSPGTDTQYFGPGTRLTVL.

The sample holds many counts of this clone. This sequence joins TRBV6-5 and TRBJ2-7; D is undetermined. Germline V gene lookup returns CDR1 MNHEY and CDR2 SVGAGI. CDR3 size: 13 residues. V lost 0 bases to trimming and J lost 3 bases, with 6 bases between them. CDR3 bases: TGTGCCAGCAGTTACTCGGCCATCTACGAGCAGTACTTC. Translated: CASSYSAIYEQYF.

This clone has ten or more counts. CDR3 nucleotides: TGTGCCAGCAGCCTCCGGGACTTGAACACCGGGGAGCTGTTTTTT. Translation gives CASSLRDLNTGELFF. This sequence joins TRBV13 and TRBJ2-2; maybe TRBD2 (6 bases). The ends were cut back, 5 bases at V and 1 base at J, with 11 bases in the middle. Germline V gene data show CDR1 as PRHDT and CDR2 as FYEKMQ (reference sequence). The CDR3 is 15 amino acids.